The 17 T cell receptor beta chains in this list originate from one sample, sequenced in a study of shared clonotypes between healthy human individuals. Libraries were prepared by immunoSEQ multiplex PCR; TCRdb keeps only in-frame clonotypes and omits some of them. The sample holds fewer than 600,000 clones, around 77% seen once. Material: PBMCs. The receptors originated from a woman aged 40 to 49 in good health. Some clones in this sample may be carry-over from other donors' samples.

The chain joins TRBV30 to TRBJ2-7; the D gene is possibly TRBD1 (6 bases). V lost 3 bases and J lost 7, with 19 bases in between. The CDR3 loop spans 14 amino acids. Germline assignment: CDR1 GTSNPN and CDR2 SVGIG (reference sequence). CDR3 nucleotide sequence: TGTGCCTGGAGGACAGGAACAGGTTACAGGGAGCAGTACTTC. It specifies CAWRTGTGYREQYF.

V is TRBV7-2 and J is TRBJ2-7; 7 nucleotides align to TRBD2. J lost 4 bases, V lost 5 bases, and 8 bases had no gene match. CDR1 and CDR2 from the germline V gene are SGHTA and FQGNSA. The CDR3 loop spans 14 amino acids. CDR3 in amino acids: CASSLGLEPYEQYF. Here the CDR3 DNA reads TGTGCCAGCAGCCTCGGACTAGAACCTTACGAGCAGTACTTC.

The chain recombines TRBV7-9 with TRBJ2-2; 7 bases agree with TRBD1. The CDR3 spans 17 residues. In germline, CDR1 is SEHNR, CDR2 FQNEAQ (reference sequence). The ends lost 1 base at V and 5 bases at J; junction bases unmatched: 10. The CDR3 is CASSLGPTTGNTGELFF. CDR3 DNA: TGTGCCAGCAGCTTAGGCCCCACGACAGGGAATACCGGGGAGCTGTTTTTT.

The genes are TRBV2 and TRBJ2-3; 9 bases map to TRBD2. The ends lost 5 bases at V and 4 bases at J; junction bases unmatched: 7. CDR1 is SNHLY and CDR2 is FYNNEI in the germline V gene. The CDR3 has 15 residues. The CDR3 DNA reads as TGTGCCAGCAGTCTTAGCGGGGGTGGGCCAGATACGCAGTATTTT. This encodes CASSLSGGGPDTQYF.

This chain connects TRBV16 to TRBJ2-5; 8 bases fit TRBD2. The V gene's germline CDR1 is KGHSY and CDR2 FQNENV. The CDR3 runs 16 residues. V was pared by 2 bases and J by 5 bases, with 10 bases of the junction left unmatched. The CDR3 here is CASSQGRSGRVETQYF. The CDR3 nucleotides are TGTGCCAGCAGCCAAGGTAGGAGCGGGAGAGTGGAGACCCAGTACTTC.

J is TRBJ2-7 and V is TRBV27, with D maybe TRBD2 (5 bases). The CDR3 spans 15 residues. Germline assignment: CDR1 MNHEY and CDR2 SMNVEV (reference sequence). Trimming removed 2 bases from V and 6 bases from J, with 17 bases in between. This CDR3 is CASSLGVFGGREQYF. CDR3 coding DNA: TGTGCCAGCAGTTTAGGGGTCTTCGGAGGACGCGAGCAGTACTTC.

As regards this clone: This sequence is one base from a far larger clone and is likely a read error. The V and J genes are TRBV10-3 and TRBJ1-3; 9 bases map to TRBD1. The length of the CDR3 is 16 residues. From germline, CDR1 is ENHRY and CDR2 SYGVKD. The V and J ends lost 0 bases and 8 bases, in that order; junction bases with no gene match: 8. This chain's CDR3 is CAISESTGGVMDTIYF. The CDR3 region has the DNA TGTGCCATCAGTGAGTCGACAGGGGGGGTCATGGACACCATATATTTT.

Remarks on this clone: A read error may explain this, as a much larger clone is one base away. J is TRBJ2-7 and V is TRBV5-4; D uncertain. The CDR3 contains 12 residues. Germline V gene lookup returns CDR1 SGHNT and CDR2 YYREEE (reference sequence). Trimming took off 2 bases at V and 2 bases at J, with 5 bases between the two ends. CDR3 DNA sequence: TGTGCCAGCAGCTTCGGAACCTACGAGCAGTACTTC. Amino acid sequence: CASSFGTYEQYF.

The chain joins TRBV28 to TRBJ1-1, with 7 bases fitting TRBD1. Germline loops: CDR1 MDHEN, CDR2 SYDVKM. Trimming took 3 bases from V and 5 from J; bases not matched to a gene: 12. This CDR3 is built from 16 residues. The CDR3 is CASSLPEGGDGTEAFF. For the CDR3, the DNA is TGTGCCAGCAGTTTGCCGGAAGGGGGCGATGGTACTGAAGCTTTCTTT. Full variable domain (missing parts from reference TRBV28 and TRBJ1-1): DVKVTQSSRYLVKRTGEKVFLECVQDMDHENMFWYRQDPGLGLRLIYFSYDVKMKEKGDIPEGYSVSREKKERFSLILESASTNQTSMYLCASSLPEGGDGTEAFFGQGTRLTVV.

The CDR3 DNA reads TGTGCCAGCAGCGTAGTGGCCGGGGGCGAGCAGTACTTC. It translates to CASSVVAGGEQYF. This chain links TRBV9 with TRBJ2-7, with D possibly matching TRBD2 (6 bases). The V gene's germline CDR1 is SGDLS and CDR2 YYNGEE. The length of the CDR3 is 13 residues. Deletions cut 0 bases from V and 6 bases from J, with 10 bases between.

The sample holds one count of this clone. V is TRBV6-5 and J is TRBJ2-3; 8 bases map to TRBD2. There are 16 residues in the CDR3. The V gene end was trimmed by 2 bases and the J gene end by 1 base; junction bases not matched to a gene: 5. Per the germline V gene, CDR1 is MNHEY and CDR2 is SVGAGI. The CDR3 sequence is CASSYQGLVGTDTQYF. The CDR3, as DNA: TGTGCCAGCAGTTACCAGGGACTAGTTGGCACAGATACGCAGTATTTT.

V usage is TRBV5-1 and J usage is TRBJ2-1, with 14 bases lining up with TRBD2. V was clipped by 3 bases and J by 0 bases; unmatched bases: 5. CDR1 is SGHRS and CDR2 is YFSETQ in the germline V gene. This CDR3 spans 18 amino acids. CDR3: CASSSSGLAGGSYNEQFF. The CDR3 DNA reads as TGCGCCAGCAGCTCCTCAGGACTAGCGGGAGGCTCCTACAATGAGCAGTTCTTC.

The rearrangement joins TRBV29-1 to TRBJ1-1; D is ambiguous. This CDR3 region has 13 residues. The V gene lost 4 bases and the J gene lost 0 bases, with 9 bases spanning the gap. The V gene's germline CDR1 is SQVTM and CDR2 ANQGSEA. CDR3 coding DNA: TGCAGCGTTGCGGGGAAACTGAACACTGAAGCTTTCTTT. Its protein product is CSVAGKLNTEAFF.

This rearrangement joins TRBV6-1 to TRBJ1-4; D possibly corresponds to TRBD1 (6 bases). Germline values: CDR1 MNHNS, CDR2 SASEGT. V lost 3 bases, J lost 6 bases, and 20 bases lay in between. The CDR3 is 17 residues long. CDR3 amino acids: CASSDFINRDVDEKLFF. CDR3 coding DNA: TGTGCCAGCAGTGACTTCATTAACAGGGATGTTGATGAAAAACTGTTTTTT.

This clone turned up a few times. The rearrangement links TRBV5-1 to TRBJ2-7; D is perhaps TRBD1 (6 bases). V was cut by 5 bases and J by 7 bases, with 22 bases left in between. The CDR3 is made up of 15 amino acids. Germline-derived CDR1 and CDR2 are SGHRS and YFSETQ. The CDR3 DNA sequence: TGCGCCAGCAGTTGGAGTGGGGGCTCGACGAGGGAGCAGTACTTC. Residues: CASSWSGGSTREQYF.

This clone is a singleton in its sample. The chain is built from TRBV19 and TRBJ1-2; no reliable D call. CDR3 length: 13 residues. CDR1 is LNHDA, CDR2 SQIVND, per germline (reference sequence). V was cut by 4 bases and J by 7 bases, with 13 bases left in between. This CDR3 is CASSTGYYGGYTF. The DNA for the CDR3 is TGTGCCAGTAGTACTGGGTATTACGGTGGCTACACCTTC.

CDR3 sequence: CAWSGGDISTDTQYF. The CDR3 DNA follows: TGTGCCTGGTCGGGGGGTGACATATCGACAGATACGCAGTATTTT. This chain joins TRBV30 and TRBJ2-3; 7 nucleotides align to TRBD2. Looked up from germline, CDR1 is GTSNPN and CDR2 is SVGIG (reference sequence). This CDR3 comprises 15 residues. V shed 5 bases, J shed 3 bases, and the junction held 11 bases outside the gene matches.